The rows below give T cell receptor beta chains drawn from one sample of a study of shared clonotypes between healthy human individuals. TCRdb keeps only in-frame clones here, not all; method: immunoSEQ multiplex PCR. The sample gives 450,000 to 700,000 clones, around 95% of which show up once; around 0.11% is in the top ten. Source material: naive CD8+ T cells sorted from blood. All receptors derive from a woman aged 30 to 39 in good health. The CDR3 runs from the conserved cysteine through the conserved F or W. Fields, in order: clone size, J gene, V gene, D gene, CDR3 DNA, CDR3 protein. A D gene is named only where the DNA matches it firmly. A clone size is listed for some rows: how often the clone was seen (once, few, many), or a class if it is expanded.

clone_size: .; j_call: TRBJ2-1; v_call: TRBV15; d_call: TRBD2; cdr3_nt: TGTGCCACCAGCAGAGAAGCGGGAGGCTACAATGAGCAGTTCTTC; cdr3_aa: CATSREAGGYNEQFF
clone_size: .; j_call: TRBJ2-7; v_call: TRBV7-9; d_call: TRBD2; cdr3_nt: TGTGCCAGCAGCCGGATAGGGGGACTAGCGGGACCGGGCTACGAGCAGTACTTC; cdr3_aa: CASSRIGGLAGPGYEQYF
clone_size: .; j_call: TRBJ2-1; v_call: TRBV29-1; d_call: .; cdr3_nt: TGCAGCGTTGAGTACGCTTTCGAGCAGTTCTTC; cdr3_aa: CSVEYAFEQFF
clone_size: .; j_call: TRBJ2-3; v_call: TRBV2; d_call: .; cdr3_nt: TGTGCCAGCAGTGTACAGGACAACACAGATACGCAGTATTTT; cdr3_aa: CASSVQDNTDTQYF
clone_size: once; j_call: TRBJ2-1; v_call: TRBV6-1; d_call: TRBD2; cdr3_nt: TGTGCCAGCAGTGAAGACAGCGGGAGGGAATCCAATGAGCAGTTCTTC; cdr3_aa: CASSEDSGRESNEQFF
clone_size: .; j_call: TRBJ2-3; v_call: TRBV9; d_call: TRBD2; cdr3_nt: TGTGCCAGCAGCGCCGAAACTAGCGGGATTGGGATAGATACGCAGTATTTT; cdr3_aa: CASSAETSGIGIDTQYF
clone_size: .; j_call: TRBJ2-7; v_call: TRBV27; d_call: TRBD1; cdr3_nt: TGTGCCAGCAGTCCGAGGACAGGGATCTACGAGCAGTACTTC; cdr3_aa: CASSPRTGIYEQYF
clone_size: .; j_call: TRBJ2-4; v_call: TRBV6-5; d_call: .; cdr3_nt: TGTGCCAGCAGCGACCCCGGGGCCAAAAACATTCAGTACTTC; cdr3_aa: CASSDPGAKNIQYF
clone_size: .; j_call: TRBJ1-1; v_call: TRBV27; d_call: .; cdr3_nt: TGTGCCAGCAGCTTAGCCTCCAGTGTCATCACTGAAGCTTTCTTT; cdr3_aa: CASSLASSVITEAFF
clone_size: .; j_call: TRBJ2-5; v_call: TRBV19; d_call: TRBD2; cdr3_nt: TGTGCCAGTAGCTTCACGGGAGGCCAAGAGACCCAGTACTTC; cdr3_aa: CASSFTGGQETQYF
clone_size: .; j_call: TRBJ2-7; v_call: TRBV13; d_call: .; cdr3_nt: TGTGCCAGCAGCTTTTCCTCCTACGAGCAGTACTTC; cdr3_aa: CASSFSSYEQYF
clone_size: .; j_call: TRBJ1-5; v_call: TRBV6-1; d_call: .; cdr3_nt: TGTGCCAGCAGCGAACCGGGAGGCAATCAGCCCCAGCATTTT; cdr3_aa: CASSEPGGNQPQHF
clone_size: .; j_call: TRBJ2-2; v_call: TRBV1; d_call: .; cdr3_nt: TGCACCAGCAGCCAGGGACTAGCGGGAGGGCCTAAGACCGGGGAGCTGTTTTTT; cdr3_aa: CTSSQGLAGGPKTGELFF
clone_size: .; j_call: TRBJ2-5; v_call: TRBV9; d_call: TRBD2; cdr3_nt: TGTGCCAGCAGCGCGGGACTAGCGCAAGAGACCCAGTACTTC; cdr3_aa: CASSAGLAQETQYF
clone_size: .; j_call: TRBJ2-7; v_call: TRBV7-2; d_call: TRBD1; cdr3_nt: TGTGCCAGCAGCTTAGGCTTTGGGACAGTCCACGAGCAGTACTTC; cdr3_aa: CASSLGFGTVHEQYF